Listed here are 6 T cell receptor beta chains from one sample, sequenced in a study of T-cell reconstitution after alpha-beta-depleted transplantation in children. Unique molecular identifiers were incorporated into the prepared TCRbeta library. TCRdb reanalysed the PCR reads using MiXCR and keeps one entry per CDR3 protein. The sample includes 98,000 or so distinct CDR3 sequences, 5.5% to 6.5% of them seen just once. Specimen: PBMCs, mostly from graft donor cells, collected 360 days after TCRalphabeta/CD19-depleted stem cell transplant. These receptors were taken from a male patient aged 2 to 10 who had a stem cell transplant for acute lymphoblastic leukemia, so the T cells may come from the graft donor.

This clonotype was seen repeatedly, ten times or more. This chain joins TRBV2 and TRBJ2-4; 7 positions agree with TRBD1. The CDR3 consists of 12 residues. V lost 10 bases to trimming and J lost 3 bases; unmatched junction nucleotides: 3. CDR1 and CDR2 (germline): SNHLY, FYNNEI. The CDR3 DNA sequence: TGTGCCATACAGGGGCTCAAAAACATTCAGTACTTC. It is translated as CAIQGLKNIQYF.

Only a few counts were recorded for this clonotype. The CDR3 sequence: CSARSGTAAAYEQYF. The CDR3 DNA reads TGCAGTGCTAGATCCGGGACAGCGGCAGCCTACGAGCAGTACTTC. The chain couples TRBV20-1 to TRBJ2-7, with TRBD1 matching over 7 bases. The germline V gene encodes CDR1 DFQATT and CDR2 SNEGSKA (reference sequence). This CDR3 is 15 amino acids long. J lost 2 bases, V lost 2 bases, and 9 bases had no gene match.

This clonotype was counted only a few times. The rearrangement uses TRBV6-1 and TRBJ1-1; TRBD1 agrees at 8 bases. This CDR3 is 15 amino acids long. The trim removed 6 bases at V and 4 bases at J, leaving 10 bases unmatched. Germline V gives CDR1 MNHNS, CDR2 SASEGT. CDR3 loop: CASSRQGRGGTEAFF. In nucleotides, the CDR3 is TGTGCCAGCAGCCGACAGGGGAGGGGAGGCACTGAAGCTTTCTTT.

This clonotype was counted many times. The chain is built from TRBV29-1 and TRBJ1-2; maybe TRBD1 (5 bases). V was cut by 4 bases and J by 6 bases, with 15 bases left in between. Germline V CDR1 and CDR2: SQVTM, ANQGSEA. This CDR3 spans 13 amino acids. The CDR3 spells CSVGGVVAHGYTF. The CDR3 DNA reads TGCAGCGTTGGGGGGGTCGTAGCACATGGCTACACCTTC.

V usage is TRBV4-2 and J usage is TRBJ1-2; D remains ambiguous. This CDR3 spans 18 amino acids. The V and J ends lost 4 bases and 2 bases respectively, with 23 bases between them. Germline CDR1 LGHNA, CDR2 YNFKEQ. The CDR3 reads CASSPWAELSPSNYGYTF. In nucleotides, the CDR3 is TGTGCCAGCAGCCCTTGGGCAGAACTGTCGCCGAGCAACTATGGCTACACCTTC.

This clonotype has a count of ten or more. This chain links TRBV7-2 with TRBJ2-5, with D hard to call. Trimming pared 4 bases from V and 2 bases from J, leaving 14 bases between. The CDR3 is 15 amino acids. Germline CDR1 and CDR2: SGHTA and FQGNSA. DNA of the CDR3: TGTGCCAGCAGCTATTGGGAAGGACCACAAGAGACCCAGTACTTC. It is translated as CASSYWEGPQETQYF.